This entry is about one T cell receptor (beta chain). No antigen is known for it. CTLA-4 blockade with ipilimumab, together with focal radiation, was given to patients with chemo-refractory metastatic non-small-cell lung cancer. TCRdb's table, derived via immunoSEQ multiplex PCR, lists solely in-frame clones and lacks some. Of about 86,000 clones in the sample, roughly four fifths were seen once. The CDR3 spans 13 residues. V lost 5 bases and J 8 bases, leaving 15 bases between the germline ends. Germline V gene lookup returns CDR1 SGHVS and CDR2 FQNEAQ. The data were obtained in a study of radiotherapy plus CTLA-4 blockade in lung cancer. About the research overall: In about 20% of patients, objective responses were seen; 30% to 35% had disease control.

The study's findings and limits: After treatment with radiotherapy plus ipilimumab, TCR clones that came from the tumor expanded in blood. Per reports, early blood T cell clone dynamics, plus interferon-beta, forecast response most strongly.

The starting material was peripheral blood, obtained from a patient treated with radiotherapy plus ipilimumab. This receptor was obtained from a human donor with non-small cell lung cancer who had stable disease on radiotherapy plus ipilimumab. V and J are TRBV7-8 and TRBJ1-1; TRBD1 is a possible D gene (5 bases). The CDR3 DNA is TGTGCCAGCAGCCCTCGGGGGAGGACGGAAGCTTTCTTT. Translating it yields CASSPRGRTEAFF. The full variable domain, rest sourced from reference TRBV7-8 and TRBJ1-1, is GAGVSQSPRYKVAKRGQDVALRCDPISGHVSLFWYQQALGQGPEFLTYFQNEAQLDKSGLPSDRFFAERPEGSVSTLKIQRTQQEDSAVYLCASSPRGRTEAFFGQGTRLTVV.